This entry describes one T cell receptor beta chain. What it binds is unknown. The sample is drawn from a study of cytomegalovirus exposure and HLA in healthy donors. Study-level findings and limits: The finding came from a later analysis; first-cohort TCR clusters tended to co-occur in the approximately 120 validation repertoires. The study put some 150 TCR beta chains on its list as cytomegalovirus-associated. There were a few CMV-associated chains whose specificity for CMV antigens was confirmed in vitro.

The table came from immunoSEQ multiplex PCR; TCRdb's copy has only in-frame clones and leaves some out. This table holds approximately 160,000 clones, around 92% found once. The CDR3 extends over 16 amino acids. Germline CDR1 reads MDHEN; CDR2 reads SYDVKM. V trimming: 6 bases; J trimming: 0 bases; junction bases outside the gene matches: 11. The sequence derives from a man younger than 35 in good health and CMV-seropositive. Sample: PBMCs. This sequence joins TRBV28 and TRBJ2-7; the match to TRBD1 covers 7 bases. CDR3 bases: TGTGCCAGCAGCCCTACAGGGGTTCTCAACTCCTACGAGCAGTACTTC. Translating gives CASSPTGVLNSYEQYF.